Listed here are 15 T cell receptor beta chains from one sample, sequenced in a study of blood T cell repertoires in COVID-19. Generated by immunoSEQ multiplex PCR, the TCRdb table keeps only in-frame clones and is missing some. Of over 110,000 clones in the sample, around 82% were seen once. Sequenced input: PBMCs or T cells enriched from blood (not recorded which). All receptors come from a man aged 35 to 55 with acute COVID-19.

The chain combines TRBV7-9 with TRBJ2-1, with a weak D call TRBD1 (6 bases). The V gene lost 6 bases and the J gene lost 7 bases, with 13 bases spanning the gap. The germline gives CDR1 SEHNR, CDR2 FQNEAQ (reference sequence). CDR3 length equals 13 residues. For the CDR3, the DNA is TGTGCCAGCAGTTCCCGACAGGATAATGAGCAGTTCTTC. It is translated as CASSSRQDNEQFF.

This clone has only a few counts. This chain connects TRBV6-1 to TRBJ2-2; 9 bases match TRBD2. Unmatched junction bases numbered 6, after V lost 1 base and J lost 6 bases. Germline V gives CDR1 MNHNS, CDR2 SASEGT. The CDR3 consists of 16 residues. The CDR3 DNA follows: TGTGCCAGCAGTGAAGTTGCTAGCGGGGAGGCCGGGGAGCTGTTTTTT. The encoded protein is CASSEVASGEAGELFF.

V usage is TRBV18 and J usage is TRBJ2-7; D is possibly TRBD2 (5 bases). The CDR3 is 14 amino acids. Trimming removed 4 bases at V and 3 bases at J, with 13 bases between. The germline CDR1 and CDR2 sequences are KGHSH and LQKENI. The CDR3 sequence is CASSQSGNNYEQYF. The CDR3, as DNA: TGTGCCAGCTCACAGTCGGGGAACAACTACGAGCAGTACTTC.

This clone was found once. CDR3 amino acids: CASSTKKEKLFF. As DNA, the CDR3 is TGTGCCAGCAGTACAAAAAAAGAAAAACTGTTTTTT. The chain joins TRBV28 to TRBJ1-4; D unclear. V shed 5 bases and J shed 8 bases, with 9 bases lying between them. Per the germline V gene, CDR1 is MDHEN and CDR2 is SYDVKM. The CDR3 loop spans 12 amino acids.

This chain joins TRBV5-1 and TRBJ1-2; possible D gene TRBD1, 6 bases. Germline V gene sequence: CDR1 SGHRS, CDR2 YFSETQ. V lost 4 bases to trimming and J lost 6 bases, with 19 bases between them. The CDR3 totals 15 residues. CDR3 DNA: TGCGCCAGCAGCCTAAAGCGTCAGGGGTCGAATGGCTACACCTTC. This translates into CASSLKRQGSNGYTF.

J is TRBJ1-5 and V is TRBV21-1. TRBV21-1 is recorded as a pseudogene. The CDR3 sequence is 15 residues long. The CDR3 bases are TGTGCCAGCAGCACCGGGACTCTAGGAAATCAGCCCCAGCATTTT. The encoded protein is CASSTGTLGNQPQHF.

The chain recombines TRBV7-8 with TRBJ2-1; tentative D call: TRBD1 (5 bases). The CDR3 consists of 14 residues. Trimming pared 0 bases from V and 8 bases from J, leaving 11 bases between. Germline V lookup: CDR1 SGHVS, CDR2 FQNEAQ. The CDR3 spells CASSLAQGSYEQFF. The CDR3 nucleotides are TGTGCCAGCAGCTTAGCCCAGGGAAGCTATGAGCAGTTCTTC.

The rearrangement uses TRBV5-8 and TRBJ2-7; a possible D gene is TRBD1 (5 bases). The germline CDR1 and CDR2 sequences are SGHTS and YDEGEE. V was trimmed by 4 bases and J by 13 bases, leaving 21 bases between them. CDR3 length: 13 amino acids. CDR3 sequence (DNA): TGTGCCAGCAGCCTTGCGCGACAGAGACAAACTTACTTC. Its protein is CASSLARQRQTYF.

This clone has only a few counts. The germline gene is not matched at one end of the junction; a read error may be the cause. The chain is built from TRBV7-9 and TRBJ1-2; D is possibly TRBD1 (5 bases). The V gene's germline CDR1 is SEHNR and CDR2 FQNEAQ (reference sequence). The CDR3 is made up of 12 amino acids. CDR3 nucleotide sequence: TGTGCCAGCAGCTTAAACCTTGGCGGACAACACTTC. This gives the protein CASSLNLGGQHF.

The chain carries TRBV6-2 or TRBV6-3 and TRBJ1-5, with 7 bases fitting TRBD1. V gave up 6 bases and J gave up 7 bases; unmatched junction bases: 9. Germline V CDR1 and CDR2: MNHEY, SVGEGT. This CDR3 is 14 amino acids long. CDR3: CASSPGQGGQPQHF. In nucleotides, the CDR3 is TGTGCCAGCAGCCCGGGGCAGGGGGGACAGCCCCAGCATTTT.

As to this clone: One end of the junction is discordant with germline, which a read error may explain. The chain carries TRBV4-3 and TRBJ1-3; D possibly corresponds to TRBD1 (6 bases). The CDR3 is 16 residues long. Germline loops: CDR1 LGHNA, CDR2 YSLEER. CDR3 sequence reads: CASSQGQTGAGNTIYF. In nucleotides, the CDR3 is TGCGCCAGCAGCCAAGGTCAGACAGGAGCTGGGAACACCATATATTTT.

The chain has TRBV6-2 or TRBV6-3 and TRBJ1-5; 9 bases line up with TRBD1. Trimming cost V 4 bases and J 6 bases; bases outside gene matches: 10. This CDR3 is 16 amino acids long. The germline gives CDR1 MNHEY, CDR2 SVGEGT. CDR3 loop: CASSSWTGASVQPQHF. The CDR3 bases are TGTGCCAGCAGTTCTTGGACAGGGGCTTCTGTTCAGCCCCAGCATTTT.

The V and J genes are TRBV5-5 and TRBJ1-1; D is unclear. Looked up from germline, CDR1 is SGHKS and CDR2 is YYEKEE (reference sequence). V lost 0 bases and J 8 bases, leaving 8 bases between the germline ends. CDR3 size: 12 residues. The CDR3 protein is CASSLGLGEAFF. Here the CDR3 DNA reads TGTGCCAGCAGCTTGGGGCTGGGCGAAGCTTTCTTT.

This clone appeared a few times. The chain uses TRBV2 and TRBJ1-5; 7 bases line up with TRBD1. The J segment lost 6 bases and the V segment lost 6 bases, leaving 11 bases of the junction unmatched. This CDR3 contains 15 residues. Germline V gene sequence: CDR1 SNHLY, CDR2 FYNNEI. CDR3 in amino acids: CASSRSGQISQPQHF. The CDR3 DNA reads as TGTGCCAGCAGCCGATCGGGACAGATTTCTCAGCCCCAGCATTTT. Full variable domain (rest looked up from reference TRBV2 and TRBJ1-5): EPEVTQTPSHQVTQMGQEVILRCVPISNHLYFYWYRQILGQKVEFLVSFYNNEISEKSEIFDDQFSVERPDGSNFTLKIRSTKLEDSAMYFCASSRSGQISQPQHFGDGTRLSIL.

The chain uses TRBV10-3 and TRBJ2-5, with 10 bases that match TRBD2. The CDR3 is 16 residues long. V shed 5 bases, J shed 2 bases, and the junction held 8 bases outside the gene matches. CDR1 is ENHRY, CDR2 SYGVKD, per germline. CDR3 protein: CAISLVSGREQETQYF. The DNA for the CDR3 is TGTGCCATCAGTCTCGTAAGCGGGAGGGAGCAAGAGACCCAGTACTTC.